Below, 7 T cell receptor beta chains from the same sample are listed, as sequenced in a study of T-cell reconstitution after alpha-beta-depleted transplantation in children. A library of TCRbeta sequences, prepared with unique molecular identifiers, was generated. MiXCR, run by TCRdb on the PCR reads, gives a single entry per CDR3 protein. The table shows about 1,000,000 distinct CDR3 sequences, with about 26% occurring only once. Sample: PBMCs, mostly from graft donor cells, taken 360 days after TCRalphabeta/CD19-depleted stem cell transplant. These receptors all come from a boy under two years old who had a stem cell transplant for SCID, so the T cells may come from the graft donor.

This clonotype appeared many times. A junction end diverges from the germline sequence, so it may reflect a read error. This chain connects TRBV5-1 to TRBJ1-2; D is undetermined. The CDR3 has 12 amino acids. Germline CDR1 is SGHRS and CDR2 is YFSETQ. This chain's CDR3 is CASSLDGYGYTF. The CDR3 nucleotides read TGTGCCAGCAGCTTGGATGGCTATGGCTACACCTTC.

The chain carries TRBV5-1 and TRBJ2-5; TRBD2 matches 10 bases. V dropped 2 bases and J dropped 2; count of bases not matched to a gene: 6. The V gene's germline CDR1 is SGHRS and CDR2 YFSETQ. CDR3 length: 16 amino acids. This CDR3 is CASSFPGLARQETQYF. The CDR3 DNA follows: TGCGCCAGCAGCTTCCCGGGACTAGCGAGACAAGAGACCCAGTACTTC.

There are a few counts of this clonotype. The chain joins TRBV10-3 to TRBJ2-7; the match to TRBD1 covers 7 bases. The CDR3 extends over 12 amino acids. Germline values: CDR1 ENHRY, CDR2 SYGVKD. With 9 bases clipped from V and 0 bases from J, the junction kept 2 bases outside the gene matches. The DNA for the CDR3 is TGTGCCATAGGACAGGTCTCCTACGAGCAGTACTTC. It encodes CAIGQVSYEQYF.

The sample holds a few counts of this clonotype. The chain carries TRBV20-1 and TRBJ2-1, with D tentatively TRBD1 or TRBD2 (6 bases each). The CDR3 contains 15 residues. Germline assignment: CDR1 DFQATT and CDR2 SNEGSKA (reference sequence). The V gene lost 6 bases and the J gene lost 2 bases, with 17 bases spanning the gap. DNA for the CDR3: TGCAGTGCCGAACCAAGGGGGGAGGCCTACAATGAGCAGTTCTTC. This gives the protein CSAEPRGEAYNEQFF.

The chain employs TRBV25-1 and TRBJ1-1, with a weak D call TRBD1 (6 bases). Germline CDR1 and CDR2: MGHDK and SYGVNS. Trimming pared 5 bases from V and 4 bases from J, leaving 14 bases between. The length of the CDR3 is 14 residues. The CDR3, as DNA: TGTGCCAGCAGTAAAAAAGGGACAACCACTGAAGCTTTCTTT. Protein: CASSKKGTTTEAFF.

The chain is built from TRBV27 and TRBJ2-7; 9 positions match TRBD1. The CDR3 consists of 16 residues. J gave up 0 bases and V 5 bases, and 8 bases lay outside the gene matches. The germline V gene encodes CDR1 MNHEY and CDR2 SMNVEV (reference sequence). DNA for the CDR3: TGTGCCAGCAGTAAAACCGGGACAGGGCACTCCTACGAGCAGTACTTC. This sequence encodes CASSKTGTGHSYEQYF.

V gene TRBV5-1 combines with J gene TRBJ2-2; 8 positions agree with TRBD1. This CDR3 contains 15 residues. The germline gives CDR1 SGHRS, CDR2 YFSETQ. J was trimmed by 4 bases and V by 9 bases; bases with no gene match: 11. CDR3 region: CATNAGQVTTGELFF. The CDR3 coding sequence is TGCGCCACCAACGCGGGACAGGTTACCACCGGGGAGCTGTTTTTT.